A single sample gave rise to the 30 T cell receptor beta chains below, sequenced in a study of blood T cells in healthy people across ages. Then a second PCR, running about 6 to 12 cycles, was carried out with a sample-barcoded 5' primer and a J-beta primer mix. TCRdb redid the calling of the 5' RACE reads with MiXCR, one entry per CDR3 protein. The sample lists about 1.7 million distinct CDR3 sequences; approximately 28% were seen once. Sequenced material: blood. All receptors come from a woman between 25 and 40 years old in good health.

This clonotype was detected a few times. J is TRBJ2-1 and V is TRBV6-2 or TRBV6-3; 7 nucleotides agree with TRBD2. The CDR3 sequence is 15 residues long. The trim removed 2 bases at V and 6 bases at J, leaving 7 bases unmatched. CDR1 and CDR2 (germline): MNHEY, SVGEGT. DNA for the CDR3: TGTGCCAGCAGTTACGCAGGGAGGGTGGGCAATGAGCAGTTCTTC. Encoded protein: CASSYAGRVGNEQFF.

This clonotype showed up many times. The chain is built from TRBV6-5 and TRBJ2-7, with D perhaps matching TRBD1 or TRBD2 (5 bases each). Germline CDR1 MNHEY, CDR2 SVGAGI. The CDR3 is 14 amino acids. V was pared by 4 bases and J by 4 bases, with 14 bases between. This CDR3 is CASSSRWGLYEQYF. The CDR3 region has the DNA TGTGCCAGCAGTTCTCGGTGGGGGTTATACGAGCAGTACTTC.

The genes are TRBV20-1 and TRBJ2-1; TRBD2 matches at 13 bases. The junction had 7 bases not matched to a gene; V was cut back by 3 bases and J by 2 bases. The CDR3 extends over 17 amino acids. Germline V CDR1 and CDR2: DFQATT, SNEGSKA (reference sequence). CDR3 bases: TGCAGTGCTAGGTCAGGTACTAGCGGGAGGGCCTACAATGAGCAGTTCTTC. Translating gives CSARSGTSGRAYNEQFF.

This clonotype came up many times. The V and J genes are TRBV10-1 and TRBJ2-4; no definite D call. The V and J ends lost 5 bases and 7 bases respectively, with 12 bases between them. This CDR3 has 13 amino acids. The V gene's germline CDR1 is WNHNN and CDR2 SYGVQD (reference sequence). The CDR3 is CASSPARTNIQYF. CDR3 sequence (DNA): TGCGCCAGCAGTCCGGCCCGGACGAACATTCAGTACTTC.

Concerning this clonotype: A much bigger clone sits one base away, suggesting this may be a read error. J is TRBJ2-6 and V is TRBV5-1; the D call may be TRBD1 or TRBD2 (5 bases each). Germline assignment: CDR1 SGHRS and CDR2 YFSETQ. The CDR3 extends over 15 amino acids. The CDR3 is CASTSIAPGANVRTF. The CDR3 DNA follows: TGCGCCAGCACCTCTATAGCGCCCGGGGCCAACGTCCGGACTTTC.

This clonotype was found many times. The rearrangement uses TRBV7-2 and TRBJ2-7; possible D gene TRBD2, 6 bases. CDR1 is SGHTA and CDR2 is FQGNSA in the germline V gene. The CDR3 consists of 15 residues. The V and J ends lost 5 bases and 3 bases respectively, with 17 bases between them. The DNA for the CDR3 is TGTGCCAGCAGCCCCACGGCCACTAGCTACTACGAGCAGTACTTC. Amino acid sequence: CASSPTATSYYEQYF. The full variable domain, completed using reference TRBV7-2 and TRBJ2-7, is GAGVSQSPSNKVTEKGKDVELRCDPISGHTALYWYRQSLGQGLEFLIYFQGNSAPDKSGLPSDRFSAERTGGSVSTLTIQRTQQEDSAVYLCASSPTATSYYEQYFGPGTRLTVT.

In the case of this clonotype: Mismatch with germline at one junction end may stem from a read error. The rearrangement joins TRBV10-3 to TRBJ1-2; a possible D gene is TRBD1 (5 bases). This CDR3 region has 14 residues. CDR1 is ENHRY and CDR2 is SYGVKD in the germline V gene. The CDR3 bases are TGTGCCATCAGGAATGACGAACGGGGCTATGGCTGCACCTTC. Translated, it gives CAIRNDERGYGCTF.

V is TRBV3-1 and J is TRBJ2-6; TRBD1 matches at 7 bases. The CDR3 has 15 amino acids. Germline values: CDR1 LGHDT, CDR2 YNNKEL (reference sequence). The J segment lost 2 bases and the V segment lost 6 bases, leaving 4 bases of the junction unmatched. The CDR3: CASRNTGAGANVLTF. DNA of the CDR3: TGTGCCAGCAGAAACACAGGGGCTGGGGCCAACGTCCTGACTTTC.

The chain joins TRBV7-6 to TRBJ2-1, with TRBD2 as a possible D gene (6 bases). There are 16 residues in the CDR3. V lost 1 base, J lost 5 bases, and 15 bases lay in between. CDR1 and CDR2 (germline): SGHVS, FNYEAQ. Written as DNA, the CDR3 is TGTGCCAGCAGCTTAGTCGGGGGAGCCAATAACAATGAGCAGTTCTTC. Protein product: CASSLVGGANNNEQFF.

The DNA for the CDR3 is TGTGCCAGCAGCCCCGGCTTTGGGACAGGGAGTGAAAAACTGTTTTTT. This gives the protein CASSPGFGTGSEKLFF. J is TRBJ1-4 and V is TRBV3-1, with 9 bases matching TRBD1. The CDR3 spans 16 residues. CDR1 LGHDT and CDR2 YNNKEL come from the germline V gene (reference sequence). V lost 4 bases and J lost 7; bases outside the gene matches: 10.

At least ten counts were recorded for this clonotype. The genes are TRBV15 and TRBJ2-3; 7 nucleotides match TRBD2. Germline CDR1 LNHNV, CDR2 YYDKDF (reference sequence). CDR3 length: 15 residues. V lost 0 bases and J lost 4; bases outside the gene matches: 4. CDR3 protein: CATSRDRLASDTQYF. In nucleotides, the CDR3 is TGTGCCACCAGCAGAGATAGACTAGCTTCAGATACGCAGTATTTT.

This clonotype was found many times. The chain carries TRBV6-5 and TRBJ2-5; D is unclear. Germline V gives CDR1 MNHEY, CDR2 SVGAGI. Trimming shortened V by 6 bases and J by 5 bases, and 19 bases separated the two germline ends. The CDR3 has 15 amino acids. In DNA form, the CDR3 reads TGTGCCAGCAGACGAAACCGGGCCCTGCGGGAGACCCAGTACTTC. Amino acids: CASRRNRALRETQYF.

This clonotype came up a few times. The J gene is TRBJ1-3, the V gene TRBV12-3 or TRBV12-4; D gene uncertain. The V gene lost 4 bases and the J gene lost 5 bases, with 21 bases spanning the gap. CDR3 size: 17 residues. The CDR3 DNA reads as TGTGCCAGCAGTTATTCCTCATTTATCTACCTACGAAACACCATATATTTT. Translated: CASSYSSFIYLRNTIYF.

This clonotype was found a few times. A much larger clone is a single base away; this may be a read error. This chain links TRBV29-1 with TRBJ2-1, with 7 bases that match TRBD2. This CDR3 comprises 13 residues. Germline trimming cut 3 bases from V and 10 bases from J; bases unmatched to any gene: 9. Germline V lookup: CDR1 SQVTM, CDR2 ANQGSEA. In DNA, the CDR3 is TGCAGCGTTGACGGGGACTACCTTTACGAGCAGTTCTTC. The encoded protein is CSVDGDYLYEQFF.

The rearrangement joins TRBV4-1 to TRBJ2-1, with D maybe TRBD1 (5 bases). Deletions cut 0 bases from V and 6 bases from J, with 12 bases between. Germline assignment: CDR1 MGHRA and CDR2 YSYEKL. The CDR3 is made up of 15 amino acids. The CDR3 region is CASSQDQGIGNEQFF. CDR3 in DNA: TGCGCCAGCAGCCAAGATCAGGGTATCGGCAATGAGCAGTTCTTC.

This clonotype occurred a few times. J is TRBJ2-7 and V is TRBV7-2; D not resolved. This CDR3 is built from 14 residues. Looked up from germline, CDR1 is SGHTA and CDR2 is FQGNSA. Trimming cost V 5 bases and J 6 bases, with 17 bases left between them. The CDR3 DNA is TGTGCCAGCAGCCCACAGACGCACGTAGGCGAGCAGTACTTC. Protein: CASSPQTHVGEQYF.

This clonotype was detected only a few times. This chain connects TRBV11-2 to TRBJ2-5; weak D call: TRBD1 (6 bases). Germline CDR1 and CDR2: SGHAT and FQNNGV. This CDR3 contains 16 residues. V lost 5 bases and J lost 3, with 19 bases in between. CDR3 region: CASSPGTGSKKETQYF. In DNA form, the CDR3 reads TGTGCCAGCAGCCCCGGAACAGGGTCTAAAAAAGAGACCCAGTACTTC.

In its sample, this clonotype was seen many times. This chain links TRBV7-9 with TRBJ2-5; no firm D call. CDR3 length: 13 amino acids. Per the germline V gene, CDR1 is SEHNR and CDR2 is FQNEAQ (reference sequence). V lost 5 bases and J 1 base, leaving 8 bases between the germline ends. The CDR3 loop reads CASSQSVQETQYF. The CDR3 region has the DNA TGTGCCAGCAGCCAATCTGTCCAAGAGACCCAGTACTTC.

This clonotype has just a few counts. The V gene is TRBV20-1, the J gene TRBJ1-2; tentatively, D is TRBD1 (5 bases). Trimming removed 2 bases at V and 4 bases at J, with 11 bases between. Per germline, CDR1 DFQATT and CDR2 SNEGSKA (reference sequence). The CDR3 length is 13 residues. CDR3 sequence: CSARIGDGYGYTF. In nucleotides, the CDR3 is TGCAGTGCTAGAATAGGGGACGGCTATGGCTACACCTTC.

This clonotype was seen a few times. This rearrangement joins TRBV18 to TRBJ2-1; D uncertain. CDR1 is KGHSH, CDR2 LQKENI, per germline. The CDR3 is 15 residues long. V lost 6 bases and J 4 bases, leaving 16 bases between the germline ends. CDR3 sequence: CASSPPARAYNEQFF. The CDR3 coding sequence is TGTGCCAGCTCCCCTCCAGCCCGGGCTTACAATGAGCAGTTCTTC.

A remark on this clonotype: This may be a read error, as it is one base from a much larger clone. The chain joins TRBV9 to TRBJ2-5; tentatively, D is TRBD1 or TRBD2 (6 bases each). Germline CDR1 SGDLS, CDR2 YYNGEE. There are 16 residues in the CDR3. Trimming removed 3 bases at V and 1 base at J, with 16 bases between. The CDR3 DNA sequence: TGTGCCAGCAGCGAGGGGGGCAGCGGAGGCCAAGAGACCCAGTACTTC. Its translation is CASSEGGSGGQETQYF.

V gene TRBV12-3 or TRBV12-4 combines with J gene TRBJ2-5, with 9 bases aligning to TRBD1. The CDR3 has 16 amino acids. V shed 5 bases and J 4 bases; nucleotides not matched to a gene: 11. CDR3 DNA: TGTGCCAGCAGTGAAGCACACGGGACAGGGAGAGAGACCCAGTACTTC. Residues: CASSEAHGTGRETQYF.

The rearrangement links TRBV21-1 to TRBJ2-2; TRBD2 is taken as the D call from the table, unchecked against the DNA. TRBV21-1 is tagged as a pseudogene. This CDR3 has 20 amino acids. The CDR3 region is CASSSRIRTSGSCITGELFF. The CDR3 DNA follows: TGTGCCAGCAGCTCCCGAATTCGGACTAGCGGGAGCTGTATCACCGGGGAGCTGTTTTTT.

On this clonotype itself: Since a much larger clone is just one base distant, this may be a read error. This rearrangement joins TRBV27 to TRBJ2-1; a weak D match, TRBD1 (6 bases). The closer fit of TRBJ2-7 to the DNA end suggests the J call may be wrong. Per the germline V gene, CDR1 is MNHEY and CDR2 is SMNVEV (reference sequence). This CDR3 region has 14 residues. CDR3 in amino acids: CASTTGRSYNEQYF. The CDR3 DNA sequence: TGTGCCAGTACTACAGGGAGATCCTACAATGAGCAGTACTTC.

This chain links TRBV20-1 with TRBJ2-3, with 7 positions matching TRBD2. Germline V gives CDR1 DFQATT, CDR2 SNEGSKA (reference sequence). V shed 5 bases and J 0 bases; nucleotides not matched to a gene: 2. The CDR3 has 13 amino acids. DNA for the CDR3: TGCAGTGCTGGGGGACTAAGCACAGATACGCAGTATTTT. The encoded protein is CSAGGLSTDTQYF.

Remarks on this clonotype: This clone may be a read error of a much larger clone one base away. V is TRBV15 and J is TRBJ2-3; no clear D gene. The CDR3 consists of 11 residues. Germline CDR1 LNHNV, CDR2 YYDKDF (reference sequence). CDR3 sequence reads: CATSRDDTRYF. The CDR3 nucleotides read TGTGCCACCAGCAGGGATGATACGCGGTATTTT. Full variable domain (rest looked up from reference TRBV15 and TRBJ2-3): DAMVIQNPRYQVTQFGKPVTLSCSQTLNHNVMYWYQQKSSQAPKLLFHYYDKDFNNEADTPDNFQSRRPNTSFCFLDIRSPGLGDTAMYLCATSRDDTRYFGPGTRLTVL.

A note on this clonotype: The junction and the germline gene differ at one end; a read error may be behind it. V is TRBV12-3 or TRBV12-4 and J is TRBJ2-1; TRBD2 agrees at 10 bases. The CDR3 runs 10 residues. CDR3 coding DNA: TGTTCCAGCGGGGGGGAGACCCAGTTCTTC. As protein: CSSGGETQFF.

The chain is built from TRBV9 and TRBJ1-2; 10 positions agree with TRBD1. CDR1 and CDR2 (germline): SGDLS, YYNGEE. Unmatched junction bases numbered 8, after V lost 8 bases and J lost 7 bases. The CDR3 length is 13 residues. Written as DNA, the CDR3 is TGTGCCAGGGGGAAGGGACAGGGGCTTGGCTACACCTTC. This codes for CARGKGQGLGYTF.

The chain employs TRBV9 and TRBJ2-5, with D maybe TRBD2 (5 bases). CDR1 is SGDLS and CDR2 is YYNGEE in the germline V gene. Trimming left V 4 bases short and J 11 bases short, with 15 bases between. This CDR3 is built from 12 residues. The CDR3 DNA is TGTGCCAGCAGCCCCCACGACGGGGAGCAGTACTTC. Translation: CASSPHDGEQYF. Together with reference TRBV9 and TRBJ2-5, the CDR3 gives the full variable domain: DSGVTQTPKHLITATGQRVTLRCSPRSGDLSVYWYQQSLDQGLQFLIQYYNGEERAKGNILERFSAQQFPDLHSELNLSSLELGDSALYFCASSPHDGEQYFGPGTRLLVL.

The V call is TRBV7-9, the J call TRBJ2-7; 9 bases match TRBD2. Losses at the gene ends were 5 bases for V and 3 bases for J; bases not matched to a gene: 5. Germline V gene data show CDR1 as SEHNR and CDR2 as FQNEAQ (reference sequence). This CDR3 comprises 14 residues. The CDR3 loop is CASSPRGGIYEQYF. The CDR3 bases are TGTGCCAGCAGCCCGCGGGGGGGGATCTACGAGCAGTACTTC. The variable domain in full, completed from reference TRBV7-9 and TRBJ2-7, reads DTGVSQNPRHKITKRGQNVTFRCDPISEHNRLYWYRQTLGQGPEFLTYFQNEAQLEKSRLLSDRFSAERPKGSFSTLEIQRTEQGDSAMYLCASSPRGGIYEQYFGPGTRLTVT.